The subject of this entry is one T cell receptor beta chain. Its specificity is not known. Germline loops: CDR1 LNHDA, CDR2 SQIVND (reference sequence). V was trimmed by 8 bases and J by 0 bases, leaving 12 bases between them. The CDR3 is 14 residues long. Data came from immunoSEQ multiplex PCR; TCRdb stores just in-frame clones and leaves some out. The data contain hundreds of thousands of clones, approximately 96% of them singletons. This sample is part of a study of shared clonotypes between healthy human individuals. Naive CD8 isolation took CD45RO-negative cells positively selected for CCR7 and excluded terminally differentiated effector memory CD45RA+ cells. General observations from the study: The low donor count limited represented genetic and exposure-history diversity.

The receptor was derived from a woman in her 30s in good health. Input material: naive CD8+ T cells sorted from blood. The chain combines TRBV19 with TRBJ2-3, with D possibly being TRBD2 (5 bases). The CDR3 loop is CASRDGGSTDTQYF. In DNA, the CDR3 is TGTGCCAGTCGGGATGGTGGTAGCACAGATACGCAGTATTTT.